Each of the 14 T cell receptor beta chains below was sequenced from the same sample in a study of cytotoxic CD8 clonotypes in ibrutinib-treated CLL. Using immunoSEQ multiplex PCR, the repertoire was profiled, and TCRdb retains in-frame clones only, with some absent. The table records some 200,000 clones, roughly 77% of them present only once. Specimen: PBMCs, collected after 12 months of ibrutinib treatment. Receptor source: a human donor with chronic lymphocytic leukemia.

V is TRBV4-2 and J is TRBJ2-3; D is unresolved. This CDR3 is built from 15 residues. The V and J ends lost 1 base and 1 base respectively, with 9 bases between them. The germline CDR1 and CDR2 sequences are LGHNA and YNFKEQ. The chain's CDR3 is CASSQALQGTDTQYF. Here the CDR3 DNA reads TGTGCCAGCAGCCAAGCCTTACAAGGCACAGATACGCAGTATTTT.

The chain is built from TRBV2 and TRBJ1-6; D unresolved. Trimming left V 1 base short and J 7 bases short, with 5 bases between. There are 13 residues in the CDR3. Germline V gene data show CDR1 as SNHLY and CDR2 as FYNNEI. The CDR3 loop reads CASSEVANSPLHF. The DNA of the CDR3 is TGTGCCAGCAGTGAAGTAGCGAATTCACCCCTCCACTTT.

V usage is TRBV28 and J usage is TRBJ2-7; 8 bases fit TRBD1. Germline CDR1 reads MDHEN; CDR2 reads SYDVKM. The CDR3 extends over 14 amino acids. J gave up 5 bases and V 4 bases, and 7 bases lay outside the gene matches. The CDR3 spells CASSSADRDDEQYF. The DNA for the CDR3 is TGTGCCAGCAGTTCGGCGGACAGGGACGACGAGCAGTACTTC.

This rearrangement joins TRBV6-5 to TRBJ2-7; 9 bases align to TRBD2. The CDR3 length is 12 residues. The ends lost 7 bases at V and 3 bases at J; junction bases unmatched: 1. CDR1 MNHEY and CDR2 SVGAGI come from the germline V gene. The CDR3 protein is CASKREDYEQYF. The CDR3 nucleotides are TGTGCCAGCAAGCGGGAGGACTACGAGCAGTACTTC.

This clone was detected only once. Written as DNA, the CDR3 is TGTGCCAGCTCACGAGGGACTAGCGGGAGTCAGGAGACCCAGTACTTC. It specifies CASSRGTSGSQETQYF. The genes are TRBV18 and TRBJ2-5, with TRBD2 matching over 14 bases. Germline V lookup: CDR1 KGHSH, CDR2 LQKENI. This CDR3 has 16 amino acids. Germline trimming cut 4 bases from V and 5 bases from J; bases unmatched to any gene: 6.

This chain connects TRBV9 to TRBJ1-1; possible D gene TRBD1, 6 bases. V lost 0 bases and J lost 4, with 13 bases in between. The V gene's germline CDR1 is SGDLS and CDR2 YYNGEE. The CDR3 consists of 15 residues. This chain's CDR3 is CASSVDGGRSTEAFF. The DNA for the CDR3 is TGTGCCAGCAGCGTAGATGGGGGCCGGAGCACTGAAGCTTTCTTT.

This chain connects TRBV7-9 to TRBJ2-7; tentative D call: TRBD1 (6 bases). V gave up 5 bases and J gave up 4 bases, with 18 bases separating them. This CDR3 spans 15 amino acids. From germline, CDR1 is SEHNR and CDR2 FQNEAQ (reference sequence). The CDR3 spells CASSPQDRLMYEQYF. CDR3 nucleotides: TGTGCCAGCAGCCCCCAAGACAGGCTGATGTACGAGCAGTACTTC.

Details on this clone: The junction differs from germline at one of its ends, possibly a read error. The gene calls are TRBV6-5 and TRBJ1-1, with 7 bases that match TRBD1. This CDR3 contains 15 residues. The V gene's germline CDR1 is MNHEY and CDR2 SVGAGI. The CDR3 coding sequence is TGTGCCAGCACTTACGGGGGGACAGCGAACACTGAAGCTTTCTTT. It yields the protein CASTYGGTANTEAFF.

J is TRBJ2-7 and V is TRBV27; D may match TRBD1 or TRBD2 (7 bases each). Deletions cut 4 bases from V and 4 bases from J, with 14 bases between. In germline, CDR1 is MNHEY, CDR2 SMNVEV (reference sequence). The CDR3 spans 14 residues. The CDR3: CASSSAQGGYEQYF. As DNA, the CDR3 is TGTGCCAGCAGTTCTGCCCAGGGGGGGTACGAGCAGTACTTC.

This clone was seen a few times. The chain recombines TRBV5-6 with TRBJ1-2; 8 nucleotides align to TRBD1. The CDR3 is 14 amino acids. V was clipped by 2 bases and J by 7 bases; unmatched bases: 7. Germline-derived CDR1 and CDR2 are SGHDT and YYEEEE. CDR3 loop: CASSLGQGLGGYTF. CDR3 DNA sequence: TGTGCCAGCAGCTTAGGACAGGGTCTCGGTGGCTACACCTTC.

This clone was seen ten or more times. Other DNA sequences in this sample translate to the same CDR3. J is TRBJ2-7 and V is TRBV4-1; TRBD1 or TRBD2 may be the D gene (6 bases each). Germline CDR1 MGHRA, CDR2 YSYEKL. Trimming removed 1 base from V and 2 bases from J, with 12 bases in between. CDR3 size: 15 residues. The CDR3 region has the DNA TGCGCCAGCAGCCAAGGACAAGGGGGGACCTACGAGCAGTACTTC. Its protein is CASSQGQGGTYEQYF.

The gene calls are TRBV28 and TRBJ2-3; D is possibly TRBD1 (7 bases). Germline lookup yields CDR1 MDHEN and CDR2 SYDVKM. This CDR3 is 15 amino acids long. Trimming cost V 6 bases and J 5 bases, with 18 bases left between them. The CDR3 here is CASSPGAGGRDTQYF. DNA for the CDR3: TGTGCCAGCAGCCCGGGGGCAGGGGGGAGAGATACGCAGTATTTT.

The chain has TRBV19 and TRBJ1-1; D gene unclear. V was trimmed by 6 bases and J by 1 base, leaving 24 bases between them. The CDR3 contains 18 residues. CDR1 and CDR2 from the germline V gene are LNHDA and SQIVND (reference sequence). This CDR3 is CASSPQVLRLSRNTEAFF. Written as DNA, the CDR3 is TGTGCCAGTAGCCCCCAGGTTCTCAGGCTCTCCCGGAACACTGAAGCTTTCTTT.

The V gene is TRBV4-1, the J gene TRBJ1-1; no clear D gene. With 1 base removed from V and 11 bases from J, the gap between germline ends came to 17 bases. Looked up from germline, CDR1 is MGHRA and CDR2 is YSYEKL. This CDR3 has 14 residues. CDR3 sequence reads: CASSQGALSHTAFF. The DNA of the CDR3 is TGCGCCAGCAGCCAAGGGGCCCTCTCCCACACCGCTTTCTTT.